What follows describes a single T cell receptor beta chain. This sample is drawn from a study of CD8 T cells in Susac syndrome. CD8+ and CD4+ blood T cells underwent TCR beta sequencing. Controls were healthy donors (matched for age and sex). The authors negatively isolated CD8+ and CD4+ T cells and FACS-enriched TEMRA cells. This CDR3 spans 15 amino acids. In germline, CDR1 is DFQATT, CDR2 SNEGSKA (reference sequence). With 4 bases removed from V and 5 bases from J, the gap between germline ends came to 18 bases. Random hexamers served to reverse transcribe roughly 0.5 to 1 ug RNA. Amplification of TCR beta CDR3 was carried out by immunoSEQ multiplex PCR, which covered 54 Vbeta and 13 Jbeta segments. TCRdb re-analysed the immunoSEQ multiplex PCR reads in MiXCR, keeping a single row per CDR3 protein. The table includes 95,000 to 150,000 distinct CDR3 sequences, around 94% detected once.

The sample was CD4+ T cells from PBMCs. V is TRBV20-1 and J is TRBJ2-1; D uncertain. The TCR originated in a human donor in good health. The CDR3 loop reads CSANRDLTANNEQFF. Written as DNA, the CDR3 is TGCAGTGCTAATCGAGACTTAACAGCAAACAATGAGCAGTTCTTC.